This T cell receptor beta chain was sequenced in a study of brain metastases from non-small cell lung cancer. Study conclusions and caveats: Expanded T-cell clones appeared in around 68% of brain metastases over primaries. Brain metastases shared most TCR repertoire with primaries, with sparse T cells. Compared with primary tumors, brain metastases showed less T-cell infiltration.

A word on this clone: Its antigen is undetermined.

Germline V gives CDR1 SGHDN, CDR2 FVKESK. The V gene end was trimmed by 1 base and the J gene end by 4 bases; junction bases not matched to a gene: 6. The CDR3 length is 15 residues. TCRdb's copy holds only in-frame clones and misses some; the assay was immunoSEQ multiplex PCR. Counted here are roughly 2,300 clones, around 86% occurring once; the ten biggest clones make up roughly a sixth. The sequenced sample consisted of primary lung tumor tissue. This clonotype was sampled from a donor aged 40 or older with non-small cell lung cancer. The chain combines TRBV14 with TRBJ1-1; 7 bases fit TRBD1. The DNA of the CDR3 is TGTGCCAGCAGCCAAGTAGAGGGGGCGGGCACTGAAGCTTTCTTT. As protein: CASSQVEGAGTEAFF.